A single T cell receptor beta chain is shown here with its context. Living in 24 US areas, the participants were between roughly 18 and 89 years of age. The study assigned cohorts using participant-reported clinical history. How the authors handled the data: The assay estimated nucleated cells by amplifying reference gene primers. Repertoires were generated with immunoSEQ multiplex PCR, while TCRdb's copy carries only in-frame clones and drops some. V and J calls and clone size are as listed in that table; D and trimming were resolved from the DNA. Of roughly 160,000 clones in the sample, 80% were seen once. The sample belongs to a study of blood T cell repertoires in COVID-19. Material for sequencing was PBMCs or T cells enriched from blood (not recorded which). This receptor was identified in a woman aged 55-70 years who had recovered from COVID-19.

The CDR3 loop is CASSRSWEGGQPQHF. The CDR3 coding sequence is TGCGCCAGCAGCCGGTCCTGGGAGGGTGGGCAGCCCCAGCATTTT. V is TRBV4-1 and J is TRBJ1-5; no clear D gene. CDR1 MGHRA and CDR2 YSYEKL come from the germline V gene. This CDR3 comprises 15 residues. The V end was cut by 4 bases, the J end by 7 bases, with 17 bases between.